One and the same sample provided the 15 T cell receptor beta chains below, sequenced in a study of technical replicates of blood from a few donors. Profiled with immunoSEQ multiplex PCR; TCRdb holds only in-frame clones, not every one. This table holds around 84,000 clones, roughly 98% found once. The source material was T cells isolated from PBMCs. The receptors were sampled from a human donor in good health.

This sequence joins TRBV5-6 and TRBJ1-2; possible D gene TRBD1, 6 bases. Germline V gene lookup returns CDR1 SGHDT and CDR2 YYEEEE. V was trimmed by 0 bases and J by 4 bases, leaving 13 bases between them. The CDR3 is 15 amino acids. The CDR3 bases are TGTGCCAGCAGCTTGGGTGCAGGGGTCGCCTATGGCTACACCTTC. It translates to CASSLGAGVAYGYTF.

This clone was seen a single time. The chain joins TRBV2 to TRBJ2-1; D remains unclear. Trimming shortened V by 2 bases and J by 1 base, and 9 bases separated the two germline ends. The CDR3 spans 15 residues. Germline values: CDR1 SNHLY, CDR2 FYNNEI. Here the CDR3 reads CASSERVQSYNEQFF. Here the CDR3 DNA reads TGTGCCAGCAGTGAACGGGTGCAGTCCTACAATGAGCAGTTCTTC.

V usage is TRBV6-1 and J usage is TRBJ2-2; D possibly corresponds to TRBD1 (5 bases). Germline V gives CDR1 MNHNS, CDR2 SASEGT. Trimming removed 4 bases at V and 7 bases at J, with 13 bases between. This CDR3 is 14 amino acids long. CDR3 in amino acids: CASSGRDLGGELFF. The DNA of the CDR3 is TGTGCCAGCAGTGGCAGGGATTTGGGCGGGGAGCTGTTTTTT.

The J gene is TRBJ1-3, the V gene TRBV4-1; 9 bases line up with TRBD1. J lost 0 bases, V lost 4 bases, and 7 bases had no gene match. Per the germline V gene, CDR1 is MGHRA and CDR2 is YSYEKL. The CDR3 totals 17 residues. CDR3 sequence: CASSRRDRDFSGNTIYF. The CDR3 DNA is TGCGCCAGCAGCCGGCGGGACAGGGACTTCTCTGGAAACACCATATATTTT.

The chain carries TRBV6-5 and TRBJ1-1; 7 bases are a match to TRBD1. The CDR3 consists of 12 residues. The germline V gene encodes CDR1 MNHEY and CDR2 SVGAGI. The J segment lost 7 bases and the V segment lost 6 bases, leaving 5 bases of the junction unmatched. The CDR3 spells CASSPGTDEAFF. In DNA, the CDR3 is TGTGCCAGCAGCCCTGGGACAGATGAAGCTTTCTTT.

J is TRBJ2-6 and V is TRBV2; no clear D. The length of the CDR3 is 14 residues. Germline loops: CDR1 SNHLY, CDR2 FYNNEI. The V end was cut by 7 bases, the J end by 1 base, with 8 bases between. In nucleotides, the CDR3 is TGTGCCAGCAATCTTTTATCTGGGGCCAACGTCCTGACTTTC. It yields the protein CASNLLSGANVLTF. Based on the CDR3 plus reference TRBV2 and TRBJ2-6, the full variable domain is EPEVTQTPSHQVTQMGQEVILRCVPISNHLYFYWYRQILGQKVEFLVSFYNNEISEKSEIFDDQFSVERPDGSNFTLKIRSTKLEDSAMYFCASNLLSGANVLTFGAGSRLTVL.

V is TRBV29-1 and J is TRBJ2-7; 11 bases agree with TRBD2. CDR1 is SQVTM, CDR2 ANQGSEA, per germline. The junction had 9 bases not matched to a gene; V was cut back by 5 bases and J by 6 bases. The CDR3 runs 14 residues. The CDR3: CSVSNSGRAAEQYF. The CDR3, as DNA: TGCAGCGTTTCGAATAGCGGGAGGGCTGCCGAGCAGTACTTC.

The chain combines TRBV15 with TRBJ2-1; perhaps TRBD2 as D (6 bases). The CDR3 covers 15 residues. Trimming stripped 2 bases from V and 2 bases from J, with 10 bases between. Looked up from germline, CDR1 is LNHNV and CDR2 is YYDKDF (reference sequence). The CDR3 nucleotides read TGTGCCACCAGCAGACCGGGAGACACCTACAATGAGCAGTTCTTC. Protein sequence: CATSRPGDTYNEQFF.

This sequence joins TRBV4-1 and TRBJ1-6, with 7 bases identical to TRBD1. This CDR3 region has 14 residues. Germline V CDR1 and CDR2: MGHRA, YSYEKL. Trimming cost V 0 bases and J 11 bases; bases outside gene matches: 4. In DNA form, the CDR3 reads TGCGCCAGCAGCCAAGAAAGACAGGGTCCACCCCTCCACTTT. Translated: CASSQERQGPPLHF.

The V gene is TRBV4-1, the J gene TRBJ2-5; tentatively, D is TRBD2 (5 bases). The germline V gene has CDR1 MGHRA and CDR2 YSYEKL. V was clipped by 3 bases and J by 5 bases, with 25 bases between them. This CDR3 region has 18 residues. The CDR3 sequence is CASSHVTWPSPGGETQYF. In DNA form, the CDR3 reads TGCGCCAGCAGCCATGTAACGTGGCCCAGCCCGGGCGGGGAGACCCAGTACTTC.

The rearrangement uses TRBV4-1 and TRBJ2-5, with TRBD1 matching 9 bases. Judging by the DNA end, TRBJ2-7 fits better; the J call may be wrong. CDR3 size: 15 residues. Germline-derived CDR1 and CDR2 are MGHRA and YSYEKL. CDR3 residues: CASSQADRGSYEQYF. The CDR3 coding sequence is TGCGCCAGCAGCCAAGCGGACAGGGGCTCCTACGAGCAGTACTTC.

The genes are TRBV9 and TRBJ2-7, with a weak D call TRBD1 (5 bases). V dropped 0 bases and J dropped 0 bases, with 7 bases sitting between them. The CDR3 runs to 14 residues. Germline values: CDR1 SGDLS, CDR2 YYNGEE. The chain's CDR3 is CASSVGQSSYEQYF. The CDR3 DNA is TGTGCCAGCAGCGTAGGACAGAGCTCCTACGAGCAGTACTTC.

The chain employs TRBV2 and TRBJ2-3, with a weak D call TRBD2 (5 bases). Trimming took off 4 bases at V and 7 bases at J, with 15 bases between the two ends. Germline-derived CDR1 and CDR2 are SNHLY and FYNNEI. The CDR3 consists of 14 residues. The CDR3 spells CASSGGIIGNTQYF. DNA of the CDR3: TGTGCCAGCAGTGGAGGCATCATCGGGAATACGCAGTATTTT.

The J gene is TRBJ2-1, the V gene TRBV5-6; D is uncertain. The CDR3 sequence is 13 residues long. CDR1 and CDR2 (germline): SGHDT, YYEEEE. The V end lost 1 base, the J end lost 6 bases, and 8 bases lay between the germline ends. CDR3 nucleotide sequence: TGTGCCAGCAGCTTGCTCGGCGGCAATGAGCAGTTCTTC. This translates into CASSLLGGNEQFF.

The chain carries TRBV30 and TRBJ2-2; no clear D. Germline CDR1 is GTSNPN and CDR2 is SVGIG (reference sequence). This CDR3 region has 14 residues. Trimming stripped 0 bases from V and 2 bases from J, with 7 bases between. In DNA form, the CDR3 reads TGTGCCTGGAGTGTCCTGGCCAACACCGGGGAGCTGTTTTTT. This encodes CAWSVLANTGELFF. The full variable domain, with the rest looked up from reference TRBV30 and TRBJ2-2, is SQTIHQWPATLVQPVGSPLSLECTVEGTSNPNLYWYRQAAGRGLQLLFYSVGIGQISSEVPQNLSASRPQDRQFILSSKKLLLSDSGFYLCAWSVLANTGELFFGEGSRLTVL.